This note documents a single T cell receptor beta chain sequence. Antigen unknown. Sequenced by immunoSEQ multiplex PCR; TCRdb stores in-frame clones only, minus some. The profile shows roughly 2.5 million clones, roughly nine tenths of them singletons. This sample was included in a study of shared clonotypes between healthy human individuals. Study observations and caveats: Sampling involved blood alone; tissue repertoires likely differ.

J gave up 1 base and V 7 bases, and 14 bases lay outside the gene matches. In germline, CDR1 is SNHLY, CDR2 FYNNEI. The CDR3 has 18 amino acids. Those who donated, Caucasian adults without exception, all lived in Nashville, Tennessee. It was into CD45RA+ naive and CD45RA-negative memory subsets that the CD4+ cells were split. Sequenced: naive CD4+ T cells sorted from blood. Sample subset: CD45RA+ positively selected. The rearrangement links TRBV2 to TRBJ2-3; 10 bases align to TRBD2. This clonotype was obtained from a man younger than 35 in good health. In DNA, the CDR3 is TGTGCCAGCACCGAACTCGGGCTGGGGACTAGCGGCACAGATACGCAGTATTTT. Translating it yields CASTELGLGTSGTDTQYF. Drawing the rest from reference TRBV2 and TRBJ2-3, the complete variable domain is EPEVTQTPSHQVTQMGQEVILRCVPISNHLYFYWYRQILGQKVEFLVSFYNNEISEKSEIFDDQFSVERPDGSNFTLKIRSTKLEDSAMYFCASTELGLGTSGTDTQYFGPGTRLTVL.